The clone carrying this T cell receptor (beta chain) was found a few times. Its antigen remains unknown. One end of the junction is discordant with germline, which a read error may explain. The missing CDR3 end, 3 residues past where the read stops, is filled in from the germline J gene. The assay was immunoSEQ multiplex PCR, and TCRdb's table has in-frame clones only and misses some. This set yields 16,000 or so clones and no singletons; the top ten hold roughly 13%. Each donor provided roughly 5 to 8 ml of heparinized whole blood. This CDR3 spans 12 amino acids. Germline lookup yields CDR1 SEHNR and CDR2 FQNEAQ (reference sequence). This sample stems from a study of T cell clonality in common variable immunodeficiency. Study-wide findings and caveats: Common variable immunodeficiency TCR beta sequences reportedly had fewer deletions and N-nucleotide insertions.

Sequencing was carried out using peripheral blood mononuclear cells. The sequence was obtained from a human donor with common variable immunodeficiency. The chain couples TRBV7-9 to TRBJ1-1; a possible D gene is TRBD1 (5 bases). CDR3 bases read: TGTGCCAGCAGCGTAGCAGAGGGGAAA. Amino acid sequence: CASSVAEGK. The whole CDR3 region reads CASSVAEGKAFF.